These 18 T cell receptor beta chains originate from one sample sequenced in a study of blood T cell repertoires in COVID-19. Sequenced by immunoSEQ multiplex PCR; TCRdb stores in-frame clones only, minus some. Counted here are about 200,000 clones, 85% to 90% occurring once; the ten biggest clones make up 1.5%. The source material was peripheral blood. Receptors were obtained from a man between 18 and 35 years old with active or convalescent COVID-19.

The chain joins TRBV9 to TRBJ2-7; 10 positions agree with TRBD2. J gave up 2 bases and V 1 base, and 6 bases lay outside the gene matches. The CDR3 is made up of 16 amino acids. Germline assignment: CDR1 SGDLS and CDR2 YYNGEE. The CDR3 reads CASSVLSGRWPYEQYF. DNA for the CDR3: TGTGCCAGCAGCGTACTTAGCGGGAGGTGGCCCTACGAGCAGTACTTC.

The rearrangement links TRBV9 to TRBJ1-1; 9 bases are shared with TRBD1. This CDR3 region has 18 residues. Germline values: CDR1 SGDLS, CDR2 YYNGEE. J gave up 0 bases and V 4 bases, and 13 bases lay outside the gene matches. The CDR3 DNA reads as TGTGCCAGCAGCCCGCTAGTCGGACAGGGGATTATGAACACTGAAGCTTTCTTT. Its translation: CASSPLVGQGIMNTEAFF.

The rearrangement links TRBV6-5 to TRBJ1-3; 7 nucleotides agree with TRBD1. The CDR3 consists of 15 residues. Germline CDR1 reads MNHEY; CDR2 reads SVGAGI. Trimming at V came to 10 bases and at J to 0 bases, leaving 9 bases not matched to a gene. This CDR3 reads CAITQGSSSGNTIYF. For the CDR3, the DNA is TGTGCCATTACACAGGGGTCGAGCTCTGGAAACACCATATATTTT.

The chain has TRBV29-1 and TRBJ2-3, with D tentatively TRBD2 (6 bases). This CDR3 spans 13 amino acids. V was pared by 4 bases and J by 6 bases, with 14 bases between. In germline, CDR1 is SQVTM, CDR2 ANQGSEA. The CDR3 DNA follows: TGCAGCGTTGCTTCAGGAGGGGTTGATACGCAGTATTTT. As protein: CSVASGGVDTQYF.

The chain links TRBV12-3 or TRBV12-4 to TRBJ1-2; the D is unclear. There are 13 residues in the CDR3. V dropped 3 bases and J dropped 2 bases, with 7 bases sitting between them. CDR3: CASSFTPNYGYTF. As DNA, the CDR3 is TGTGCCAGCAGTTTTACACCCAACTATGGCTACACCTTC.

The CDR3 spells CSGWGQGGETQYF. As DNA, the CDR3 is TGCAGCGGCTGGGGGCAGGGTGGGGAGACCCAGTACTTC. This chain connects TRBV29-1 to TRBJ2-5; tentative D call: TRBD1 (6 bases). This CDR3 has 13 residues. The germline V gene encodes CDR1 SQVTM and CDR2 ANQGSEA. V was shortened by 7 bases and J by 5 bases, with 17 bases between the two germline ends.

The J gene is TRBJ2-5, the V gene TRBV3-1 (or the pseudogene TRBV3-2), with a possible D match to TRBD2 (6 bases). CDR1 and CDR2 from the germline V gene are LGHDT and YNNKEL (reference sequence). Trimming pared 0 bases from V and 3 bases from J, leaving 8 bases between. The CDR3 is made up of 14 amino acids. CDR3 coding DNA: TGTGCCAGCAGCCAAGAAGGAGGGGAAGAGACCCAGTACTTC. Translating it yields CASSQEGGEETQYF.

The chain has TRBV21-1 and TRBJ2-1; the table assigns TRBD1, which was not confirmed against the DNA. TRBV21-1 is described as a pseudogene. The CDR3 is 18 amino acids. The DNA of the CDR3 is TGTGCCAGCAGCAAACACCCTACGGACAGGTGGAGTTACAATGAGCAGTTCTTC. Translated, it gives CASSKHPTDRWSYNEQFF.

The rearrangement links TRBV7-9 to TRBJ2-3; 8 nucleotides match TRBD2. The germline V gene encodes CDR1 SEHNR and CDR2 FQNEAQ (reference sequence). J gave up 2 bases and V 5 bases, and 9 bases lay outside the gene matches. This CDR3 is built from 16 residues. The CDR3 spells CASSPVRGGNTDTQYF. In DNA form, the CDR3 reads TGTGCCAGCAGCCCGGTCCGGGGGGGGAACACAGATACGCAGTATTTT.

This clone was seen a handful of times. The chain is built from TRBV19 and TRBJ1-6; the D is unclear. V lost 5 bases, J lost 2 bases, and 10 bases lay in between. The CDR3 extends over 15 amino acids. Germline CDR1 and CDR2: LNHDA and SQIVND (reference sequence). The CDR3 sequence is CASSSTETYNSPLHF. In nucleotides, the CDR3 is TGTGCCAGTAGTTCGACGGAGACCTATAATTCACCCCTCCACTTT.

The V gene is TRBV30, the J gene TRBJ2-7; tentatively, D is TRBD1 (6 bases). Germline CDR1 and CDR2: GTSNPN and SVGIG (reference sequence). The CDR3 has 11 amino acids. Deletions cut 4 bases from V and 4 bases from J, with 8 bases between. The CDR3 coding sequence is TGTGCCTGGATACAGGGTTACGAGCAGTACTTC. Encoded protein: CAWIQGYEQYF.

The CDR3 nucleotides read TGTGCCAGCAGCTTGGGGACAGGGAACACCGGGGAGCTGTTTTTT. Amino acid sequence: CASSLGTGNTGELFF. The V gene is TRBV5-5, the J gene TRBJ2-2, with TRBD1 matching over 7 bases. The germline gives CDR1 SGHKS, CDR2 YYEKEE (reference sequence). V gave up 0 bases and J gave up 1 base; unmatched junction bases: 0. CDR3 length: 15 residues.

V is TRBV9 and J is TRBJ1-1; weak D call: TRBD1 (6 bases). Germline lookup yields CDR1 SGDLS and CDR2 YYNGEE. V lost 0 bases and J lost 5, with 14 bases in between. The CDR3 has 15 amino acids. CDR3: CASSVGAGVWTEAFF. CDR3 DNA: TGTGCCAGCAGCGTAGGGGCAGGGGTATGGACTGAAGCTTTCTTT.

CDR3 DNA: TGTGCCAGCAGCTTGCCCAGCGGGAGAGGGGAAGAGACCCAGTACTTC. Protein: CASSLPSGRGEETQYF. The gene calls are TRBV5-5 and TRBJ2-5; 8 bases fit TRBD2. The CDR3 is 16 amino acids. The trim removed 1 base at V and 3 bases at J, leaving 8 bases unmatched. Germline CDR1 SGHKS, CDR2 YYEKEE (reference sequence).

CDR3 coding DNA: TGTGCCTGGAATACGGCGGGGGCAGATACGCAGTATTTT. Encoded protein: CAWNTAGADTQYF. The gene calls are TRBV30 and TRBJ2-3; 7 nucleotides line up with TRBD2. The CDR3 runs 13 residues. V lost 4 bases, J lost 4 bases, and 5 bases stayed unmatched. The germline CDR1 and CDR2 sequences are GTSNPN and SVGIG (reference sequence). Complete variable domain (other parts from reference TRBV30 and TRBJ2-3): SQTIHQWPATLVQPVGSPLSLECTVEGTSNPNLYWYRQAAGRGLQLLFYSVGIGQISSEVPQNLSASRPQDRQFILSSKKLLLSDSGFYLCAWNTAGADTQYFGPGTRLTVL.

The chain is built from TRBV19 and TRBJ1-2; D is perhaps TRBD1 (6 bases). The V end was cut by 0 bases, the J end by 4 bases, with 15 bases between. The CDR3 is 16 amino acids. Germline CDR1 and CDR2: LNHDA and SQIVND (reference sequence). CDR3 amino acids: CASSIDLQGWSYGYTF. As DNA, the CDR3 is TGTGCCAGTAGTATAGATCTACAGGGCTGGTCCTATGGCTACACCTTC. The whole variable domain, remainder taken from reference TRBV19 and TRBJ1-2, is DGGITQSPKYLFRKEGQNVTLSCEQNLNHDAMYWYRQDPGQGLRLIYYSQIVNDFQKGDIAEGYSVSREKKESFPLTVTSAQKNPTAFYLCASSIDLQGWSYGYTFGSGTRLTVV.

This chain connects TRBV28 to TRBJ2-7; 10 bases agree with TRBD1. Germline CDR1 MDHEN, CDR2 SYDVKM. The CDR3 sequence is 14 residues long. Germline trimming cut 6 bases from V and 4 bases from J; bases unmatched to any gene: 6. CDR3 sequence (DNA): TGTGCCAGCAGCAGGACAGGGGGTAATTACGAGCAGTACTTC. Encoded protein: CASSRTGGNYEQYF. Full variable domain (outside the CDR3, taken from reference TRBV28 and TRBJ2-7): DVKVTQSSRYLVKRTGEKVFLECVQDMDHENMFWYRQDPGLGLRLIYFSYDVKMKEKGDIPEGYSVSREKKERFSLILESASTNQTSMYLCASSRTGGNYEQYFGPGTRLTVT.

Only one count was recorded for this clone. This rearrangement joins TRBV28 to TRBJ1-5, with 8 bases that match TRBD1. The V segment lost 2 bases and the J segment 5 bases; nucleotides outside the gene matches: 5. Germline CDR1 and CDR2: MDHEN and SYDVKM. The CDR3 is 15 residues long. CDR3 loop: CASSLGGQVDQPQHF. Written as DNA, the CDR3 is TGTGCCAGCAGTTTAGGGGGACAGGTGGATCAGCCCCAGCATTTT.